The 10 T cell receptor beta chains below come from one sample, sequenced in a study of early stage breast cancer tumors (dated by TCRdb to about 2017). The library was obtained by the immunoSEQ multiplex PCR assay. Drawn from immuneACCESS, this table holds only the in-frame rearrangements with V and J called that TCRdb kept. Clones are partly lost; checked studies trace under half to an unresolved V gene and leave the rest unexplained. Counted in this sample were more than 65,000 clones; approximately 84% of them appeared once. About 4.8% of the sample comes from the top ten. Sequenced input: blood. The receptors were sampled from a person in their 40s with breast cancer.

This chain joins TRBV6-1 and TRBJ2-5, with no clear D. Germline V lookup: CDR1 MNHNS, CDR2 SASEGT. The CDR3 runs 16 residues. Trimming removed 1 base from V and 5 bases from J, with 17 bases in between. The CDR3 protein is CASSEELYGRRETQYF. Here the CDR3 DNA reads TGTGCCAGCAGTGAAGAGTTGTATGGCAGGCGGGAGACCCAGTACTTC.

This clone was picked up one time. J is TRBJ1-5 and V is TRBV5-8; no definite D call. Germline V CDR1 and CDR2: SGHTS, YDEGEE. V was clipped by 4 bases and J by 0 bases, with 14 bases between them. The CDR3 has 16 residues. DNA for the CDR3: TGTGCCAGCAGCCGAGGTAGGGCACATAGCAATCAGCCCCAGCATTTT. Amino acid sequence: CASSRGRAHSNQPQHF.

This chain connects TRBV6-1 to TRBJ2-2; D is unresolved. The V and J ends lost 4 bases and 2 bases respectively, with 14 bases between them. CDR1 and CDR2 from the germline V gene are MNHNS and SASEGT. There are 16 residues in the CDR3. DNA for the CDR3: TGTGCCAGCAGTGGAAGGACGGCCCAAAACACCGGGGAGCTGTTTTTT. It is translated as CASSGRTAQNTGELFF.

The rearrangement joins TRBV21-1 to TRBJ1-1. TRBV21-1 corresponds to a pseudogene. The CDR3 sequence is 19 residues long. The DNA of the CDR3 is TGTGCCAGCAGCAAAAAAGAGACCGGGGACGAAGTGTGGAACACTGAAGCTTTCTTT. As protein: CASSKKETGDEVWNTEAFF.

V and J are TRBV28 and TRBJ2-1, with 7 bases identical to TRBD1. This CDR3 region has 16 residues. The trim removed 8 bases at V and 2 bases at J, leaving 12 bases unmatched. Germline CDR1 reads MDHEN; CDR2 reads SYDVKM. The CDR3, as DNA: TGTGCCAGCCGCACGGGACAGAATTCACCCTACAATGAGCAGTTCTTC. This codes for CASRTGQNSPYNEQFF.

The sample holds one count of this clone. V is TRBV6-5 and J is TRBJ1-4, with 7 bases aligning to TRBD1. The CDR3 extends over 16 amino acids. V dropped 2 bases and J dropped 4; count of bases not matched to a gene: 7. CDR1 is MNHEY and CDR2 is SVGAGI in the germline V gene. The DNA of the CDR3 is TGTGCCAGCAGTTACGGACAGGCCCTTAGTAATGAAAAACTGTTTTTT. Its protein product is CASSYGQALSNEKLFF.

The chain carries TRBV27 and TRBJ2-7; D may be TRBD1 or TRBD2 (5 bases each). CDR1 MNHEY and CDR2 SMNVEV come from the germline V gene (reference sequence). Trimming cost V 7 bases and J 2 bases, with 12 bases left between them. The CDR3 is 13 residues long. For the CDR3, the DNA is TGTGCCAGCATCGGGGCAGGGCCCTACGAGCAGTACTTC. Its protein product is CASIGAGPYEQYF.

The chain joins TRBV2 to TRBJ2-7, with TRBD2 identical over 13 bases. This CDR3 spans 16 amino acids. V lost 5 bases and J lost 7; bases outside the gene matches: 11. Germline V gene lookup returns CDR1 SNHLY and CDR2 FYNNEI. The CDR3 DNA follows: TGTGCCAGCAGTCCTCGTGGACTAGCGGGAGTTCGAGAGCAGTACTTC. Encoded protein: CASSPRGLAGVREQYF.

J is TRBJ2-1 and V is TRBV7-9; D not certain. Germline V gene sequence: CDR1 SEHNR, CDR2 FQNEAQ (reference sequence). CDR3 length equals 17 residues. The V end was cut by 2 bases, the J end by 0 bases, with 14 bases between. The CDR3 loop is CASSLKGLHNSYNEQFF. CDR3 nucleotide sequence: TGTGCCAGCAGCTTAAAGGGTCTCCATAACTCCTACAATGAGCAGTTCTTC. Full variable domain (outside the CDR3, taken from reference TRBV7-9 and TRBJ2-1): DTGVSQNPRHKITKRGQNVTFRCDPISEHNRLYWYRQTLGQGPEFLTYFQNEAQLEKSRLLSDRFSAERPKGSFSTLEIQRTEQGDSAMYLCASSLKGLHNSYNEQFFGPGTRLTVL.

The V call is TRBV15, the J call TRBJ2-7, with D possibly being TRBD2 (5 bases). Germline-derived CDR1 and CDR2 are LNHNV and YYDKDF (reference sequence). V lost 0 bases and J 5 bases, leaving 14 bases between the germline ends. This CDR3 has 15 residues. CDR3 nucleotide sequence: TGTGCCACCAGCAGAGATCTTAGGACTTCCCACGAGCAGTACTTC. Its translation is CATSRDLRTSHEQYF.